This entry features one T cell receptor beta chain sequence. The data belong to a study of brain T cells in children with intractable seizures. The CDR3 is 15 residues long. V gave up 6 bases and J gave up 4 bases; unmatched junction bases: 7. The germline V gene encodes CDR1 MDHEN and CDR2 SYDVKM. The method was immunoSEQ multiplex PCR; TCRdb's version includes in-frame clones alone and lacks a portion of them. The sample includes just under 65,000 clones, 90% to 97% seen only once; the top ten take 0.35% to 0.4%. This sequence originates from a boy younger than two with focal cortical dysplasia and intractable seizures. The source material was peripheral blood, sampled at surgery. V and J are TRBV28 and TRBJ1-4; 8 bases align to TRBD1. The CDR3, as DNA: TGTGCCAGCAGCCGCCGGACAGGGTTTAATGAAAAACTGTTTTTT. It translates to CASSRRTGFNEKLFF.